Following are 21 T cell receptor beta chains from one sample sequenced in a study of blood T cell repertoires in COVID-19. Sequenced by immunoSEQ multiplex PCR; TCRdb stores in-frame clones only, minus some. The table has hundreds of thousands of clones, approximately 89% seen once. The sequenced material came from PBMCs or T cells enriched from blood (not recorded which). All receptors come from a woman between 25 and 40 years old with acute COVID-19.

This chain uses TRBV13 with TRBJ2-7; D might be TRBD1 (6 bases). V was cut by 6 bases and J by 3 bases, with 18 bases left in between. CDR1 PRHDT and CDR2 FYEKMQ come from the germline V gene (reference sequence). The CDR3 is made up of 15 amino acids. DNA for the CDR3: TGTGCCAGCAGGCCCACGGACAGAAAAAACTACGAGCAGTACTTC. It is translated as CASRPTDRKNYEQYF.

This clone was detected only a few times. The chain joins TRBV9 to TRBJ2-5, with 10 bases lining up with TRBD1. Looked up from germline, CDR1 is SGDLS and CDR2 is YYNGEE. There are 15 residues in the CDR3. With 4 bases clipped from V and 4 bases from J, the junction kept 7 bases outside the gene matches. The CDR3 region is CASSPRTGGGETQYF. In DNA, the CDR3 is TGTGCCAGCAGCCCTCGGACAGGGGGAGGAGAGACCCAGTACTTC. The variable domain in full, with the rest retrieved from reference TRBV9 and TRBJ2-5, is DSGVTQTPKHLITATGQRVTLRCSPRSGDLSVYWYQQSLDQGLQFLIQYYNGEERAKGNILERFSAQQFPDLHSELNLSSLELGDSALYFCASSPRTGGGETQYFGPGTRLLVL.

The V and J genes are TRBV28 and TRBJ1-1, with a tentative D call TRBD1 (6 bases). V dropped 4 bases and J dropped 3 bases, with 9 bases sitting between them. The CDR3 extends over 13 amino acids. Germline CDR1 reads MDHEN; CDR2 reads SYDVKM. The CDR3 nucleotides are TGTGCCAGCAGTTCCAGGGGTTACACTGAAGCTTTCTTT. It yields the protein CASSSRGYTEAFF.

V gene TRBV28 combines with J gene TRBJ1-4; a possible D gene is TRBD1 (6 bases). The ends were cut back, 4 bases at V and 3 bases at J, with 12 bases in the middle. There are 15 residues in the CDR3. CDR1 is MDHEN and CDR2 is SYDVKM in the germline V gene. The CDR3 region is CASSSLGGANEKLFF. CDR3 DNA: TGTGCCAGCAGTTCCTTAGGGGGGGCTAATGAAAAACTGTTTTTT.

The chain carries TRBV19 and TRBJ1-2; 8 bases line up with TRBD1. The CDR3 contains 15 residues. The germline gives CDR1 LNHDA, CDR2 SQIVND (reference sequence). J was trimmed by 4 bases and V by 5 bases; bases with no gene match: 9. The CDR3 nucleotides read TGTGCCAGTAGTTATGGACAGGGTTCGGGCTATGGCTACACCTTC. Translation gives CASSYGQGSGYGYTF.

The rearrangement links TRBV4-3 to TRBJ1-4, with 12 bases matching TRBD1. Germline V CDR1 and CDR2: LGHNA, YSLEER. Trimming took 1 base from V and 7 from J; bases not matched to a gene: 10. The CDR3 runs 18 residues. The CDR3 region has the DNA TGCGCCAGCAGCCAAGGCCGGGACAGGGGGCTTCGGGTTGAAAAACTGTTTTTT. Amino acids: CASSQGRDRGLRVEKLFF.

This clone was detected once. This chain uses TRBV2 with TRBJ2-3; 7 bases fit TRBD2. CDR1 is SNHLY, CDR2 FYNNEI, per germline. The CDR3 extends over 13 amino acids. Trimming cost V 6 bases and J 9 bases; bases outside gene matches: 9. Here the CDR3 DNA reads TGTGCCAGCAGACCTTCGGGGAGGGGAACGCAGTATTTT. It specifies CASRPSGRGTQYF.

This CDR3 reads CASSLGRFYGYTF. CDR3 bases: TGTGCCAGCAGTCTGGGCCGCTTCTATGGCTACACCTTC. V gene TRBV12-3 or TRBV12-4 combines with J gene TRBJ1-2, with D unresolved. CDR3 length: 13 amino acids. Trimming shortened V by 5 bases and J by 4 bases, and 11 bases separated the two germline ends.

The chain is built from TRBV19 and TRBJ1-5; tentative D call: TRBD1 (6 bases). Germline lookup yields CDR1 LNHDA and CDR2 SQIVND (reference sequence). With 5 bases removed from V and 2 bases from J, the gap between germline ends came to 10 bases. CDR3 size: 14 residues. In nucleotides, the CDR3 is TGTGCCAGTAGTGATCGACAGGGCAATCAGCCCCAGCATTTT. Amino acids: CASSDRQGNQPQHF.

The rearrangement links TRBV4-1 to TRBJ2-7, with TRBD2 matching 7 bases. CDR1 is MGHRA, CDR2 YSYEKL, per germline. The CDR3 is 14 amino acids. With V trimmed by 0 bases and J by 5 bases, 4 bases remained unmatched. The CDR3 coding sequence is TGCGCCAGCAGCCAAGAGCGGGGGAGCCACGAGCAGTACTTC. This translates into CASSQERGSHEQYF.

The CDR3 nucleotides are TGCGCCAGCAGCCAAGCGGTGGGGGCGGGCACAGATACGCAGTATTTT. Translation gives CASSQAVGAGTDTQYF. The rearrangement joins TRBV4-3 to TRBJ2-3, with D maybe TRBD1 (6 bases). V lost 1 base and J lost 1, with 12 bases in between. CDR1 is LGHNA and CDR2 is YSLEER in the germline V gene. The CDR3 spans 16 residues.

The rearrangement links TRBV18 to TRBJ1-3, with 8 positions matching TRBD1. The CDR3 spans 17 residues. V trimming: 0 bases; J trimming: 1 base; junction bases outside the gene matches: 5. Germline-derived CDR1 and CDR2 are KGHSH and LQKENI. The CDR3: CASSPPWWDRSGNTIYF. CDR3 DNA: TGTGCCAGCTCACCACCTTGGTGGGACAGGTCTGGAAACACCATATATTTT. Full variable domain (rest looked up from reference TRBV18 and TRBJ1-3): NAGVMQNPRHLVRRRGQEARLRCSPMKGHSHVYWYRQLPEEGLKFMVYLQKENIIDESGMPKERFSAEFPKEGPSILRIQQVVRGDSAAYFCASSPPWWDRSGNTIYFGEGSWLTVV.

This chain connects TRBV28 to TRBJ2-5, with D possibly being TRBD1 (6 bases). CDR1 and CDR2 from the germline V gene are MDHEN and SYDVKM. The CDR3 length is 14 residues. V lost 7 bases and J lost 1, with 13 bases in between. Written as DNA, the CDR3 is TGTGCCAGCACCCACAGGGAGACCCAAGAGACCCAGTACTTC. Translation gives CASTHRETQETQYF.

The chain links TRBV19 to TRBJ1-6; D gene ambiguous. In germline, CDR1 is LNHDA, CDR2 SQIVND (reference sequence). V gave up 3 bases and J gave up 0 bases, with 9 bases separating them. This CDR3 comprises 16 residues. CDR3 coding DNA: TGTGCCAGTAGTATTAATCGGGGCTCCTATAATTCACCCCTCCACTTT. This codes for CASSINRGSYNSPLHF.

The chain has TRBV9 and TRBJ1-2, with a weak D call TRBD1 (5 bases). Deletions cut 4 bases from V and 2 bases from J, with 15 bases between. The germline V gene has CDR1 SGDLS and CDR2 YYNGEE. The CDR3 consists of 15 residues. CDR3 DNA: TGTGCCAGCAGCCCCCTCAGGGTTCCCAACTATGGCTACACCTTC. Encoded protein: CASSPLRVPNYGYTF.

This rearrangement joins TRBV12-3 or TRBV12-4 to TRBJ1-1, with a weak D call TRBD1 (5 bases). The CDR3 contains 13 residues. The V end lost 5 bases, the J end lost 0 bases, and 7 bases lay between the germline ends. The CDR3 DNA follows: TGTGCCAGCAGTGGGGGGTTGAACACTGAAGCTTTCTTT. Translating gives CASSGGLNTEAFF.

The J gene is TRBJ2-1, the V gene TRBV7-8; 10 bases agree with TRBD2. Germline CDR1 reads SGHVS; CDR2 reads FQNEAQ. The CDR3 consists of 14 residues. Trimming took 2 bases from V and 10 from J; bases not matched to a gene: 5. The CDR3 DNA sequence: TGTGCCAGCAGCTTAAGCGGGGGGGCACGAGAGCAGTTCTTC. Its translation is CASSLSGGAREQFF.

This chain connects TRBV29-1 to TRBJ1-2; 8 bases line up with TRBD1. Germline V gene sequence: CDR1 SQVTM, CDR2 ANQGSEA. The J segment lost 0 bases and the V segment lost 7 bases, leaving 7 bases of the junction unmatched. The CDR3 loop spans 14 amino acids. The CDR3 DNA reads as TGCAGCGCCCCAGGGGGCGGCTCTAACTATGGCTACACCTTC. Protein: CSAPGGGSNYGYTF.

The chain employs TRBV19 and TRBJ2-7, with TRBD1 identical over 8 bases. V gave up 4 bases and J gave up 4 bases; unmatched junction bases: 6. Germline V CDR1 and CDR2: LNHDA, SQIVND (reference sequence). The CDR3 has 14 amino acids. CDR3 DNA: TGTGCCAGTAGTAAAGGGACAGGCGGGTACGAGCAGTACTTC. This gives the protein CASSKGTGGYEQYF.

The chain couples TRBV5-5 to TRBJ1-4; D unresolved. Trimming stripped 4 bases from V and 1 base from J, with 11 bases between. This CDR3 has 15 residues. Germline V lookup: CDR1 SGHKS, CDR2 YYEKEE (reference sequence). The CDR3: CASSPGWGTNEKLFF. CDR3 DNA: TGTGCCAGCAGCCCGGGGTGGGGAACTAATGAAAAACTGTTTTTT.

This clone came up once. This chain links TRBV2 with TRBJ1-4; D perhaps matches TRBD1 (5 bases). Germline CDR1 reads SNHLY; CDR2 reads FYNNEI. This CDR3 has 13 residues. Trimming removed 8 bases at V and 7 bases at J, with 14 bases between. CDR3 amino acids: CASDQGLGEKLFF. The CDR3 nucleotides are TGTGCCAGCGATCAGGGTTTGGGTGAAAAACTGTTTTTT. Full variable domain (outside the CDR3, taken from reference TRBV2 and TRBJ1-4): EPEVTQTPSHQVTQMGQEVILRCVPISNHLYFYWYRQILGQKVEFLVSFYNNEISEKSEIFDDQFSVERPDGSNFTLKIRSTKLEDSAMYFCASDQGLGEKLFFGSGTQLSVL.